This entry lists 23 T cell receptor beta chains sequenced from one sample in a study of T cell repertoires in cytomegalovirus infection. Antigens of these TCRs are unknown. TCRdb analysed the reads with MiXCR anew, one entry per CDR3 protein. The sample has approximately 110,000 distinct CDR3 sequences, approximately 30% seen once. The sequencing here drew on CD8+ T cells from cultured PBMCs, taken from culture after CMV antigen stimulation. The receptors originated from a human donor in good health (CMV status not recorded). Some clones in this sample may be carry-over from other donors' samples.

In this sample, this clonotype turned up a few times. The chain combines TRBV7-9 with TRBJ2-1, with a tentative D call TRBD1 (5 bases). The CDR3 loop spans 18 amino acids. The ends were cut back, 6 bases at V and 6 bases at J, with 27 bases in the middle. Germline lookup yields CDR1 SEHNR and CDR2 FQNEAQ (reference sequence). The CDR3 DNA reads TGTGCCAGCAGGCCCCTAGGGCAGGGTTACTCTCCGGGCAATGAGCAGTTCTTC. It yields the protein CASRPLGQGYSPGNEQFF.

This clonotype was picked up a small number of times. This chain uses TRBV27 with TRBJ2-7; possibly TRBD1 for D (6 bases). V lost 3 bases and J 2 bases, leaving 11 bases between the germline ends. The CDR3 covers 14 residues. Germline assignment: CDR1 MNHEY and CDR2 SMNVEV (reference sequence). In DNA, the CDR3 is TGTGCCAGCAGTTTCTCCAGGGGACCCTACGAGCAGTACTTC. Its protein product is CASSFSRGPYEQYF.

The chain recombines TRBV2 with TRBJ2-3; unclear D gene. V dropped 0 bases and J dropped 7 bases, with 11 bases sitting between them. Germline V gives CDR1 SNHLY, CDR2 FYNNEI. The CDR3 loop spans 14 amino acids. The CDR3 region has the DNA TGTGCCAGCAGTGAAGCGCTTGTGGCAAATACGCAGTATTTT. As protein: CASSEALVANTQYF.

In this sample, this clonotype turned up many times. This rearrangement joins TRBV12-3 or TRBV12-4 to TRBJ1-2, with D maybe TRBD1 (5 bases). The CDR3 runs to 16 residues. V was shortened by 6 bases and J by 1 base, with 18 bases between the two germline ends. The CDR3 reads CASSPVLGEVNYGYTF. As DNA, the CDR3 is TGTGCCAGCAGCCCCGTTTTAGGGGAGGTTAACTATGGCTACACCTTC.

This clonotype was picked up a small number of times. V gene TRBV7-9 combines with J gene TRBJ2-7; 7 bases are shared with TRBD1. Germline V gives CDR1 SEHNR, CDR2 FQNEAQ (reference sequence). V was clipped by 6 bases and J by 4 bases; unmatched bases: 12. The CDR3 runs to 15 residues. This chain's CDR3 is CASSSNSGQIYEQYF. In nucleotides, the CDR3 is TGTGCCAGCAGTTCTAACTCGGGACAGATATACGAGCAGTACTTC.

V gene TRBV12-3 or TRBV12-4 combines with J gene TRBJ1-5; TRBD1 is a possible D gene (5 bases). The CDR3 runs 15 residues. V was shortened by 1 base and J by 6 bases, with 13 bases between the two germline ends. The CDR3 coding sequence is TGTGCCAGCAGTTTAGGGGGGTTCGGCCTTCAGCCCCAGCATTTT. This translates into CASSLGGFGLQPQHF.

The rearrangement links TRBV20-1 to TRBJ2-3, with TRBD1 as a possible D gene (5 bases). The V end lost 7 bases, the J end lost 3 bases, and 14 bases lay between the germline ends. The CDR3 extends over 13 amino acids. The germline V gene has CDR1 DFQATT and CDR2 SNEGSKA (reference sequence). CDR3 protein: CSVPGKVTDTQYF. As DNA, the CDR3 is TGCAGTGTGCCAGGGAAGGTTACAGATACGCAGTATTTT.

This clonotype was seen a single time. CDR3 protein: CASLNTGTGVPGELFF. The CDR3 DNA reads as TGTGCCAGCCTTAACACCGGGACAGGGGTCCCGGGGGAGCTGTTTTTT. The chain has TRBV6-2 or TRBV6-3 and TRBJ2-2; TRBD1 agrees at 10 bases. This CDR3 region has 16 residues. CDR1 is MNHEY and CDR2 is SVGEGT in the germline V gene. The ends lost 8 bases at V and 8 bases at J; junction bases unmatched: 14.

This clonotype has more than one count but fewer than ten. The V and J genes are TRBV5-6 and TRBJ2-3; D may correspond to TRBD1 or TRBD2 (5 bases each). Per the germline V gene, CDR1 is SGHDT and CDR2 is YYEEEE. The CDR3 runs 14 residues. With 2 bases removed from V and 4 bases from J, the gap between germline ends came to 11 bases. DNA of the CDR3: TGTGCCAGCAGCTTCCAGGGAGAGGCAGATACGCAGTATTTT. Its protein is CASSFQGEADTQYF.

The rearrangement uses TRBV3-1 and TRBJ2-2; no firm D call. Germline V gene lookup returns CDR1 LGHDT and CDR2 YNNKEL (reference sequence). V dropped 0 bases and J dropped 7 bases, with 9 bases sitting between them. The CDR3 spans 14 residues. CDR3 sequence: CASSQESIGGELFF. In DNA form, the CDR3 reads TGTGCCAGCAGCCAAGAGTCCATCGGCGGGGAGCTGTTTTTT.

The rearrangement uses TRBV27 and TRBJ1-3; 8 bases match TRBD1. Trimming cost V 3 bases and J 2 bases; bases outside gene matches: 0. This CDR3 is built from 14 residues. Germline V gives CDR1 MNHEY, CDR2 SMNVEV (reference sequence). CDR3 residues: CASSLTGAGNTIYF. The CDR3 nucleotides read TGTGCCAGCAGTTTGACAGGGGCTGGAAACACCATATATTTT.

Turning to this clonotype: A much larger clone is a single base away; this may be a read error. The CDR3 does not end in the conserved phenylalanine or tryptophan, so this is likely a read error. It is unclear where the CDR3 begins or ends on the DNA, so no DNA is shown, and the CDR3 is as TCRdb lists it. J is TRBJ1-6 and V is TRBV7-2; the table's D gene call, TRBD1, was not cross checked with the DNA. Counting both end residues, the CDR3 totals 11 amino acids. Per the germline V gene, CDR1 is SGHTA and CDR2 is FQGNSA. CDR3 sequence: CASSEQGKVHS.

J is TRBJ2-7 and V is TRBV2; D possibly corresponds to TRBD1 (7 bases). CDR1 SNHLY and CDR2 FYNNEI come from the germline V gene. The CDR3 is 16 residues long. The V gene lost 6 bases and the J gene lost 4 bases, with 22 bases spanning the gap. CDR3: CASSLVGGGTGYEQYF. CDR3 DNA sequence: TGTGCCAGCAGCCTGGTAGGAGGGGGCACGGGATACGAGCAGTACTTC.

The chain links TRBV28 to TRBJ2-1; 9 bases line up with TRBD2. With 2 bases clipped from V and 5 bases from J, the junction kept 4 bases outside the gene matches. Per the germline V gene, CDR1 is MDHEN and CDR2 is SYDVKM. CDR3 size: 15 residues. The DNA for the CDR3 is TGTGCCAGCAGTTTAGGGCTAGCGGGGAACAATGAGCAGTTCTTC. This translates into CASSLGLAGNNEQFF.

In its sample, this clonotype was seen many times. This chain connects TRBV7-2 to TRBJ1-2; tentatively, D is TRBD1 (6 bases). V was cut by 5 bases and J by 4 bases, with 14 bases left in between. Looked up from germline, CDR1 is SGHTA and CDR2 is FQGNSA. The CDR3 spans 14 residues. The CDR3 DNA reads as TGTGCCAGCAGCCCCAATACAGGGATCTATGGCTACACCTTC. Its translation is CASSPNTGIYGYTF. The full variable domain, completed using reference TRBV7-2 and TRBJ1-2, is GAGVSQSPSNKVTEKGKDVELRCDPISGHTALYWYRQSLGQGLEFLIYFQGNSAPDKSGLPSDRFSAERTGGSVSTLTIQRTQQEDSAVYLCASSPNTGIYGYTFGSGTRLTVV.

The chain employs TRBV4-2 and TRBJ2-5, with D tentatively TRBD2 (7 bases). Trimming took off 6 bases at V and 0 bases at J, with 17 bases between the two ends. Looked up from germline, CDR1 is LGHNA and CDR2 is YNFKEQ. This CDR3 is built from 16 residues. The CDR3 region has the DNA TGTGCCAGCAGGCTGGAGGCGGGGGCCAACCAAGAGACCCAGTACTTC. This codes for CASRLEAGANQETQYF.

This clonotype was counted a few times. The CDR3 sequence: CASSIAGSYRAANTEAFF. For the CDR3, the DNA is TGTGCCAGTAGTATAGCTGGGAGCTACAGGGCTGCAAACACTGAAGCTTTCTTT. The gene calls are TRBV19 and TRBJ1-1; perhaps TRBD1 as D (6 bases). From germline, CDR1 is LNHDA and CDR2 SQIVND (reference sequence). The CDR3 contains 18 residues. The germline V and J ends were trimmed by 1 base and 2 bases, with 20 bases remaining between them.

The sample holds many counts of this clonotype. The genes are TRBV7-2 and TRBJ2-3, with 11 bases lining up with TRBD1. V was clipped by 1 base and J by 4 bases; unmatched bases: 7. Germline V lookup: CDR1 SGHTA, CDR2 FQGNSA. There are 17 residues in the CDR3. The CDR3 here is CASSLGFLGQGADTQYF. The CDR3 region has the DNA TGTGCCAGCAGCTTAGGGTTTTTGGGACAGGGGGCAGATACGCAGTATTTT.

The chain is built from TRBV2 and TRBJ2-5, with TRBD2 matching over 8 bases. Germline V CDR1 and CDR2: SNHLY, FYNNEI. V gave up 2 bases and J gave up 5 bases; unmatched junction bases: 7. The CDR3 has 15 amino acids. The CDR3 region is CASSELQRGRETQYF. The CDR3 DNA reads TGTGCCAGCAGTGAATTACAACGCGGGAGGGAGACCCAGTACTTC.

The chain is built from TRBV12-3 or TRBV12-4 and TRBJ1-1, with D possibly being TRBD1 (5 bases). V was cut by 6 bases and J by 1 base, with 15 bases left in between. The CDR3 runs 15 residues. This CDR3 reads CASRLDSGGNTEAFF. CDR3 nucleotides: TGTGCCAGCAGGCTTGACAGCGGCGGGAACACTGAAGCTTTCTTT.

V usage is TRBV6-2 or TRBV6-3 and J usage is TRBJ2-7; possible D gene TRBD2, 6 bases. The V gene's germline CDR1 is MNHEY and CDR2 SVGEGT. CDR3 length: 15 amino acids. With 6 bases removed from V and 7 bases from J, the gap between germline ends came to 22 bases. Here the CDR3 DNA reads TGTGCCAGCAGCCTACGGCGGGATGCCCTAGGGGAGCAGTACTTC. Translated: CASSLRRDALGEQYF.

This clonotype was observed a few times. V gene TRBV7-9 combines with J gene TRBJ2-7; D uncertain. This CDR3 contains 12 residues. V lost 5 bases and J lost 4, with 9 bases in between. The germline gives CDR1 SEHNR, CDR2 FQNEAQ (reference sequence). The CDR3 DNA is TGTGCCAGCAGCCCCGGTTTTTACGAGCAGTACTTC. Amino acids: CASSPGFYEQYF. Using reference TRBV7-9 and TRBJ2-7 for the parts outside the CDR3, the full variable domain is DTGVSQNPRHKITKRGQNVTFRCDPISEHNRLYWYRQTLGQGPEFLTYFQNEAQLEKSRLLSDRFSAERPKGSFSTLEIQRTEQGDSAMYLCASSPGFYEQYFGPGTRLTVT.

Only a few counts were recorded for this clonotype. V is TRBV12-3 or TRBV12-4 and J is TRBJ2-3; D is unclear. Trimming removed 6 bases from V and 5 bases from J, with 21 bases in between. CDR3 size: 16 residues. The CDR3 DNA sequence: TGTGCCAGCAGCCGAGCTCGCAGCCGCCGTGAAGATACGCAGTATTTT. It codes for CASSRARSRREDTQYF.